This passage covers 16 T cell receptor beta chains from one sample sequenced in a study of cytomegalovirus exposure and HLA in healthy donors. The primer mix had 60 Vbeta and 13 Jbeta primers. Method: immunoSEQ multiplex PCR; TCRdb's copy keeps in-frame clones and lacks some. The table records 200,000 to 250,000 clones, 70% to 80% of them present only once. The sequenced sample consisted of PBMCs. These receptors were obtained from a woman aged 25 to 39 in good health and CMV-seronegative.

There are a few counts of this clone. The chain couples TRBV6-1 to TRBJ2-3; perhaps TRBD2 as D (6 bases). This CDR3 is 19 amino acids long. V was clipped by 1 base and J by 2 bases, with 22 bases between them. Per germline, CDR1 MNHNS and CDR2 SASEGT. CDR3 sequence: CASSEGGFKVGLNTDTQYF. DNA of the CDR3: TGTGCCAGCAGTGAAGGGGGATTTAAAGTGGGACTCAACACAGATACGCAGTATTTT.

V gene TRBV7-9 combines with J gene TRBJ2-7, with 7 positions matching TRBD1. Germline values: CDR1 SEHNR, CDR2 FQNEAQ (reference sequence). The V and J ends lost 5 bases and 0 bases, in that order; junction bases with no gene match: 4. The CDR3 runs to 14 residues. As DNA, the CDR3 is TGTGCCAGCAGCCTACAGGGGATCTCCTACGAGCAGTACTTC. Its translation is CASSLQGISYEQYF.

This clone was detected a few times. The chain recombines TRBV11-3 with TRBJ2-7; unclear D gene. This CDR3 spans 14 amino acids. Per the germline V gene, CDR1 is SGHNT and CDR2 is YENEEA. V lost 0 bases to trimming and J lost 3 bases, with 9 bases between them. The CDR3 nucleotides read TGTGCCAGCAGCTTAGATTCACTGAACTACGAGCAGTACTTC. The encoded protein is CASSLDSLNYEQYF.

V gene TRBV11-2 combines with J gene TRBJ2-1, with D possibly being TRBD2 (6 bases). The CDR3 has 19 residues. From germline, CDR1 is SGHAT and CDR2 FQNNGV. V was shortened by 1 base and J by 3 bases, with 22 bases between the two germline ends. Here the CDR3 reads CASSLVFPRPGGVYNEQFF. The CDR3 DNA reads TGTGCCAGCAGCTTAGTGTTTCCCCGGCCGGGCGGGGTCTACAATGAGCAGTTCTTC.

This CDR3 reads CASSPRTGPVYEQYF. The CDR3, as DNA: TGTGCCAGCTCACCACGAACAGGGCCAGTCTACGAGCAGTACTTC. V gene TRBV18 combines with J gene TRBJ2-7; D is possibly TRBD1 (6 bases). The V gene lost 1 base and the J gene lost 3 bases, with 13 bases spanning the gap. Germline V gene sequence: CDR1 KGHSH, CDR2 LQKENI. The CDR3 totals 15 residues.

This chain links TRBV7-2 with TRBJ2-3; tentatively, D is TRBD2 (6 bases). This CDR3 comprises 14 residues. Trimming shortened V by 3 bases and J by 1 base, and 8 bases separated the two germline ends. Germline loops: CDR1 SGHTA, CDR2 FQGNSA. The DNA for the CDR3 is TGTGCCAGCAGCTTTGCGGGGCGCACAGATACGCAGTATTTT. It translates to CASSFAGRTDTQYF.

This chain uses TRBV7-9 with TRBJ1-3; weak D call: TRBD1 (5 bases). CDR3 length: 13 amino acids. Germline values: CDR1 SEHNR, CDR2 FQNEAQ (reference sequence). Trimming took off 6 bases at V and 0 bases at J, with 6 bases between the two ends. CDR3 coding DNA: TGTGCCAGCAGGGGGGGCTCTGGAAACACCATATATTTT. Translation: CASRGGSGNTIYF.

J is TRBJ2-7 and V is TRBV2; maybe TRBD2 (5 bases). Germline V CDR1 and CDR2: SNHLY, FYNNEI. CDR3 length: 14 amino acids. V was cut by 2 bases and J by 1 base, with 9 bases left in between. CDR3 bases: TGTGCCAGCAGTGAAAGAGGGCTTTCCTACGAGCAGTACTTC. Its translation is CASSERGLSYEQYF. The full variable domain, with the rest looked up from reference TRBV2 and TRBJ2-7, is EPEVTQTPSHQVTQMGQEVILRCVPISNHLYFYWYRQILGQKVEFLVSFYNNEISEKSEIFDDQFSVERPDGSNFTLKIRSTKLEDSAMYFCASSERGLSYEQYFGPGTRLTVT.

The V gene is TRBV15, the J gene TRBJ1-5; D may be TRBD1 (6 bases). Trimming pared 3 bases from V and 7 bases from J, leaving 22 bases between. The CDR3 sequence is 17 residues long. CDR1 and CDR2 from the germline V gene are LNHNV and YYDKDF (reference sequence). In nucleotides, the CDR3 is TGTGCCACCAGCAGGTCACCGGGGGAGGGGGGCGGGCAGCCCCAGCATTTT. Protein: CATSRSPGEGGGQPQHF.

The chain uses TRBV5-1 and TRBJ2-7; D may be TRBD1 (6 bases). V lost 0 bases and J 7 bases, leaving 11 bases between the germline ends. The length of the CDR3 is 13 residues. Germline V CDR1 and CDR2: SGHRS, YFSETQ. The CDR3 loop reads CASSLGTAREQYF. The CDR3 DNA is TGCGCCAGCAGCTTGGGGACAGCTCGGGAGCAGTACTTC.

The gene calls are TRBV2 and TRBJ2-1; D is ambiguous. V lost 7 bases and J 9 bases, leaving 10 bases between the germline ends. CDR3 length: 11 residues. Germline V gene data show CDR1 as SNHLY and CDR2 as FYNNEI. The CDR3 region has the DNA TGTGCCAGCACCCCAGGTGGTGAGCAGTTCTTC. Encoded protein: CASTPGGEQFF.

The gene calls are TRBV28 and TRBJ2-7; 9 positions agree with TRBD2. V was pared by 8 bases and J by 2 bases, with 7 bases of the junction left unmatched. The germline V gene has CDR1 MDHEN and CDR2 SYDVKM. The CDR3 runs to 14 residues. The CDR3 loop is CASRSAGGPYEQYF. The DNA of the CDR3 is TGTGCCAGCCGGTCAGCGGGAGGTCCCTACGAGCAGTACTTC.

The genes are TRBV19 and TRBJ1-4; 7 bases fit TRBD1. The V gene's germline CDR1 is LNHDA and CDR2 SQIVND (reference sequence). The CDR3 sequence is 15 residues long. The trim removed 5 bases at V and 7 bases at J, leaving 10 bases unmatched. The CDR3 region has the DNA TGTGCCAGTAGTTCATCAGGGGGTTTGGGTGAAAAACTGTTTTTT. Protein sequence: CASSSSGGLGEKLFF.

The J gene is TRBJ2-7, the V gene TRBV4-1; D ambiguous. The CDR3 loop spans 14 amino acids. V was pared by 4 bases and J by 4 bases, with 14 bases between. The germline V gene encodes CDR1 MGHRA and CDR2 YSYEKL. The CDR3 spells CASSPVNGPYEQYF. In DNA form, the CDR3 reads TGCGCCAGCAGCCCCGTGAATGGCCCTTACGAGCAGTACTTC.

The chain uses TRBV2 and TRBJ2-5; tentative D call: TRBD1 (6 bases). Germline-derived CDR1 and CDR2 are SNHLY and FYNNEI. This CDR3 spans 14 amino acids. V lost 6 bases and J 3 bases, leaving 14 bases between the germline ends. CDR3 bases: TGTGCCAGCAGCTCCTATACAGGGAAAGAGACCCAGTACTTC. It yields the protein CASSSYTGKETQYF.

This chain links TRBV5-1 with TRBJ2-7; D not resolved. The CDR3 is made up of 14 amino acids. Germline assignment: CDR1 SGHRS and CDR2 YFSETQ. Trimming stripped 4 bases from V and 0 bases from J, with 11 bases between. DNA for the CDR3: TGCGCCAGCAGCCCCTCCTCGAGCTCCTACGAGCAGTACTTC. Amino acids: CASSPSSSSYEQYF.